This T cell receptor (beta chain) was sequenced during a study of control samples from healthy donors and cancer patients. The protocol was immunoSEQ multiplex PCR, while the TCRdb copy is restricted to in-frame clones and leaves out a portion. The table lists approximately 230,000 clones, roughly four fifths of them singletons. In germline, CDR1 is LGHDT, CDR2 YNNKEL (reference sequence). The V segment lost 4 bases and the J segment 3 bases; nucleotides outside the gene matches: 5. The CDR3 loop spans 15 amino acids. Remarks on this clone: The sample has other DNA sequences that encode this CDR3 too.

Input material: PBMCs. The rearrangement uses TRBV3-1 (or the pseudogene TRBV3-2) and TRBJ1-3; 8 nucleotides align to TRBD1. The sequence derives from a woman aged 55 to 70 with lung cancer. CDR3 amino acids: CASSRRGQGGNTIYF. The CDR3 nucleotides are TGTGCCAGCAGCCGTCGTGGACAGGGTGGAAACACCATATATTTT.